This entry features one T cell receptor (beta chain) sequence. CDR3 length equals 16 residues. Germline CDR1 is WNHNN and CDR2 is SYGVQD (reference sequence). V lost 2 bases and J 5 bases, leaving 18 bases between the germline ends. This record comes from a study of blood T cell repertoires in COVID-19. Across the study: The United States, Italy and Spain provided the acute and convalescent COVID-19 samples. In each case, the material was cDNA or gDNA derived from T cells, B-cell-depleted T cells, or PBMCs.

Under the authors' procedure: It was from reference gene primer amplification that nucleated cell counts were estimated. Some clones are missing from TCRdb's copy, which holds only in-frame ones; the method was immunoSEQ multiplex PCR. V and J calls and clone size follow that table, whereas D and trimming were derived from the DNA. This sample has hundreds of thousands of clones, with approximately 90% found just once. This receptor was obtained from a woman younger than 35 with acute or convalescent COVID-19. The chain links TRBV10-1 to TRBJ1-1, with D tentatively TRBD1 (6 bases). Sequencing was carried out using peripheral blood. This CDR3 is CASSERVVWGPTEAFF. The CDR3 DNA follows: TGCGCCAGCAGTGAGCGCGTTGTCTGGGGGCCTACTGAAGCTTTCTTT.